This T cell receptor beta chain was recorded in a study of blood T cell repertoires in COVID-19 (dated by TCRdb to the early 2020s). For context, the study as a whole: Samples covering the acute and convalescent phases of COVID-19 were provided by collaborators in the United States, Italy and Spain. Where HLA class I and class II types were available, the types were taken from metadata supplied by the sample provider, not from assay-based typing. Nearly every sample came with metadata listing a de-identified subject ID, COVID-19 status, age in years and sex. Subjects who had been exposed to COVID-19, were actively infected with it, or had recovered from it provided the deeply sampled blood TCRbeta repertoires that made up the dataset. The prospective study material was composed of cDNA or gDNA derived from T cells, B-cell-depleted T cells, or PBMCs. A freely available public database, intended as a resource for researchers studying the immune response to SARS-CoV-2, is where the repertoires were released. The samples were drawn from two sources: the first 160 participants of the ongoing ImmuneRACE study, and 1,200 or so subjects contributed by 6 global collaborators.

TCRbeta CDR3 regions were amplified from genomic DNA by means of the immunoSEQ Assay, a bias-controlled multiplex PCR. The original pipeline was this. Nucleated cell counts per sample were estimated from amplification of reference gene primers within the assay. Sequence reads were collapsed and filtered to measure the absolute abundance of every unique TCRbeta CDR3 rearrangement. For each sample, productive Simpson clonality was calculated as the square root of Simpson's diversity index across productive rearrangements. TCRdb provides this immuneACCESS table in a form limited to in-frame rearrangements. Some clones are lacking; in checked studies, under half of them reflect an unresolved V gene, and why the rest are absent is not known. For V, J and clone size, that table is used; D and trimming come from the DNA. This sample lists under 150,000 clones; 88% were detected once. The ten largest clones take up roughly 1.4% of the sample.

This clone has just a few counts. Its recognized antigen is unknown. Base qualities are not provided; no much larger clone lies one nucleotide away. The collaborating institutions used their own protocols to collect whole blood in K2EDTA tubes. For TCRbeta analysis, collaborators shipped samples in one of three forms: frozen whole blood, isolated PBMCs, or DNA extracted from either of those sample types. The junction shows trimming of 0 bases on V and 5 bases on J, plus 10 bases between the germline ends. Inclusive of the bounding cysteine and phenylalanine, the CDR3 is 14 residues long. The CDR3 DNA has 42 bases and is translated from base 1. The germline V gene specifies SGHDN as CDR1 and FVKESK as CDR2. Broad study findings and their caveats: The quantity of clinical and demographic metadata differed by source and by participant and was supplied without curation.

Source material: peripheral blood. The receptor was isolated from a human donor in a cohort sampled during active COVID-19. This chain is built from TRBV14 and TRBJ1-2; TRBD1 is a possible D gene, resting on 5 matching bases. This receptor has the CDR3 CASSQDYGQYGYTF. The sequenced DNA is TGTGCCAGCAGCCAAGATTACGGACAATATGGCTACACCTTC.